A single sample is the source of the 26 T cell receptor beta chains below, sequenced in a study of radiation and T cells in renal cell carcinoma. Measured with immunoSEQ multiplex PCR; TCRdb has only the in-frame clones, and not every one. Of about 130,000 clones in the sample, over 75% were seen once. The time point was: baseline pretreatment blood. Documented treatment: 15 Gy SBRT to primary tumor, nephrectomy 4 weeks later. The sample consisted of blood, taken from a patient whose treatment included radiotherapy and nephrectomy. These receptors were taken from a woman aged 45-65 years with renal cell carcinoma.

The J gene is TRBJ1-2, the V gene TRBV11-1; D perhaps matches TRBD1 (6 bases). The CDR3 contains 14 residues. Per the germline V gene, CDR1 is SGHAT and CDR2 is FQDESV (reference sequence). Trimming left V 5 bases short and J 5 bases short, with 15 bases between. CDR3 sequence: CASSPSDRSYGYTF. The CDR3 DNA sequence: TGTGCCAGCAGCCCTTCGGACAGAAGTTATGGCTACACCTTC.

The chain employs TRBV9 and TRBJ1-1, with 7 bases that match TRBD1. The CDR3 is made up of 15 amino acids. V lost 4 bases to trimming and J lost 4 bases; unmatched junction nucleotides: 10. CDR1 and CDR2 (germline): SGDLS, YYNGEE. The CDR3: CASSPHRGWGTEAFF. CDR3 nucleotides: TGTGCCAGCAGCCCCCACAGGGGCTGGGGCACTGAAGCTTTCTTT.

The chain has TRBV4-3 and TRBJ1-4; D remains unclear. This CDR3 comprises 15 residues. V was shortened by 4 bases and J by 8 bases, with 17 bases between the two germline ends. Germline CDR1 LGHNA, CDR2 YSLEER. The chain's CDR3 is CASSPQRYSREKLFF. For the CDR3, the DNA is TGCGCCAGCAGCCCTCAGAGATACTCACGCGAAAAACTGTTTTTT.

This chain uses TRBV7-2 with TRBJ2-6; perhaps D is TRBD1 or TRBD2 (5 bases each). The germline V gene has CDR1 SGHTA and CDR2 FQGNSA. Trimming cost V 7 bases and J 0 bases, with 16 bases left between them. This CDR3 has 17 residues. The CDR3 region has the DNA TGTGCCAGCATCGCGAGGGGTCGCAGCTCTGGGGCCAACGTCCTGACTTTC. Its protein is CASIARGRSSGANVLTF. The whole variable domain, filled in from reference TRBV7-2 and TRBJ2-6, reads GAGVSQSPSNKVTEKGKDVELRCDPISGHTALYWYRQSLGQGLEFLIYFQGNSAPDKSGLPSDRFSAERTGGSVSTLTIQRTQQEDSAVYLCASIARGRSSGANVLTFGAGSRLTVL.

The genes are TRBV7-9 and TRBJ2-6; D is unclear. Germline V CDR1 and CDR2: SEHNR, FQNEAQ (reference sequence). Trimming removed 4 bases from V and 2 bases from J, with 9 bases in between. The CDR3 totals 15 residues. CDR3 nucleotide sequence: TGTGCCAGCAGCTCACCATACCCTGGGGCCAACGTCCTGACTTTC. This translates into CASSSPYPGANVLTF.

This clone appeared a few times. This chain links TRBV30 with TRBJ1-1; no reliable D call. Trimming shortened V by 3 bases and J by 6 bases, and 14 bases separated the two germline ends. The V gene's germline CDR1 is GTSNPN and CDR2 SVGIG (reference sequence). This CDR3 is built from 13 residues. The CDR3 nucleotides read TGTGCCTGGAGGGGTATCGGGCCAGCTGAAGCTTTCTTT. It encodes CAWRGIGPAEAFF.

This clone was picked up one time. Here the CDR3 reads CASSLGRESQPQHF. CDR3 coding DNA: TGTGCCAGCAGCTTAGGCCGAGAGTCCCAGCCCCAGCATTTT. The chain combines TRBV7-9 with TRBJ1-5; D is ambiguous. V lost 1 base and J lost 7, with 11 bases in between. This CDR3 has 14 amino acids. Per germline, CDR1 SEHNR and CDR2 FQNEAQ (reference sequence).

V is TRBV19 and J is TRBJ2-5; D not resolved. CDR1 is LNHDA and CDR2 is SQIVND in the germline V gene (reference sequence). This CDR3 is 13 amino acids long. V gave up 2 bases and J gave up 1 base, with 5 bases separating them. The CDR3 DNA follows: TGTGCCAGTAGTATACCAGGCCAAGAGACCCAGTACTTC. Translating gives CASSIPGQETQYF.

The rearrangement uses TRBV6-6 and TRBJ1-6; 9 bases map to TRBD1. Germline assignment: CDR1 MNHNY and CDR2 SVGAGI (reference sequence). With V trimmed by 5 bases and J by 1 base, 3 bases remained unmatched. The CDR3 covers 16 residues. CDR3 nucleotides: TGTGCCAGCAGTACACAGGGGGCTTCCTATAATTCACCCCTCCACTTT. Its protein is CASSTQGASYNSPLHF.

The chain links TRBV29-1 to TRBJ1-2, with no clear D. Deletions cut 4 bases from V and 10 bases from J, with 25 bases between. Germline-derived CDR1 and CDR2 are SQVTM and ANQGSEA. CDR3 length: 15 residues. The CDR3 protein is CSVVIPRSNAGHYTF. CDR3 DNA sequence: TGCAGCGTTGTTATTCCCCGGTCGAACGCAGGTCACTACACCTTC.

The rearrangement uses TRBV2 and TRBJ2-3; 16 bases map to TRBD2. Germline assignment: CDR1 SNHLY and CDR2 FYNNEI. The CDR3 runs 19 residues. Germline trimming cut 3 bases from V and 0 bases from J; bases unmatched to any gene: 6. The CDR3 loop reads CASSEGLAGGTSSTDTQYF. DNA for the CDR3: TGTGCCAGCAGTGAGGGACTAGCGGGGGGGACCTCTAGCACAGATACGCAGTATTTT.

The chain is built from TRBV5-1 and TRBJ1-5; no clear D gene. Trimming pared 0 bases from V and 0 bases from J, leaving 7 bases between. The CDR3 length is 15 residues. Germline V gene data show CDR1 as SGHRS and CDR2 as YFSETQ. CDR3 loop: CASSLAGDSNQPQHF. The CDR3 DNA reads TGCGCCAGCAGCTTGGCCGGAGATAGCAATCAGCCCCAGCATTTT.

The rearrangement joins TRBV19 to TRBJ2-7, with 8 bases identical to TRBD1. V gave up 4 bases and J gave up 4 bases; unmatched junction bases: 3. The CDR3 sequence is 13 residues long. Germline-derived CDR1 and CDR2 are LNHDA and SQIVND (reference sequence). The CDR3 sequence: CASSTDREYEQYF. For the CDR3, the DNA is TGTGCCAGTAGTACGGACAGGGAATACGAGCAGTACTTC.

The chain joins TRBV7-9 to TRBJ2-5; D might be TRBD1 or TRBD2, each matching 5 bases. CDR1 and CDR2 (germline): SEHNR, FQNEAQ (reference sequence). V lost 5 bases to trimming and J lost 3 bases, with 22 bases between them. The CDR3 runs to 17 residues. CDR3 sequence: CASSPRDPELMEETQYF. The CDR3 region has the DNA TGTGCCAGCAGCCCCCGGGACCCAGAGCTCATGGAAGAGACCCAGTACTTC.

The V call is TRBV29-1, the J call TRBJ2-7, with unresolved D. The germline gives CDR1 SQVTM, CDR2 ANQGSEA. Trimming removed 4 bases at V and 0 bases at J, with 10 bases between. This CDR3 has 13 amino acids. The CDR3 nucleotides are TGCAGCGTTGTAGTTACAGCCTCCTACGAGCAGTACTTC. It yields the protein CSVVVTASYEQYF.

V gene TRBV18 combines with J gene TRBJ2-2; unclear D gene. Germline-derived CDR1 and CDR2 are KGHSH and LQKENI. CDR3 size: 16 residues. V dropped 0 bases and J dropped 1 base, with 9 bases sitting between them. The CDR3 coding sequence is TGTGCCAGCTCACCACCGGTTGGTCAGAACACCGGGGAGCTGTTTTTT. Its translation is CASSPPVGQNTGELFF.

The chain joins TRBV2 to TRBJ1-3, with a weak D call TRBD1 (5 bases). V lost 5 bases and J lost 4, with 9 bases in between. The CDR3 covers 13 residues. Looked up from germline, CDR1 is SNHLY and CDR2 is FYNNEI. CDR3 coding DNA: TGTGCCAGCAGTCGCGACAGAGGAAACACCATATATTTT. It translates to CASSRDRGNTIYF. The variable domain in full, with the rest retrieved from reference TRBV2 and TRBJ1-3, is EPEVTQTPSHQVTQMGQEVILRCVPISNHLYFYWYRQILGQKVEFLVSFYNNEISEKSEIFDDQFSVERPDGSNFTLKIRSTKLEDSAMYFCASSRDRGNTIYFGEGSWLTVV.

Only one count was recorded for this clone. The chain uses TRBV5-1 and TRBJ2-3, with 8 bases aligning to TRBD2. The CDR3 length is 15 residues. V lost 0 bases to trimming and J lost 4 bases; unmatched junction nucleotides: 4. CDR1 and CDR2 (germline): SGHRS, YFSETQ. The CDR3: CASSLESGGADTQYF. The CDR3 nucleotides read TGCGCCAGCAGCTTGGAAAGCGGGGGTGCAGATACGCAGTATTTT.

This rearrangement joins TRBV29-1 to TRBJ1-1, with a weak D call TRBD1 (5 bases). V lost 4 bases to trimming and J lost 3 bases, with 12 bases between them. The CDR3 contains 13 residues. Germline V gene lookup returns CDR1 SQVTM and CDR2 ANQGSEA. CDR3 region: CSVVRGRDTEAFF. The CDR3 region has the DNA TGCAGCGTTGTAAGGGGCCGGGACACTGAAGCTTTCTTT. Full variable domain (rest looked up from reference TRBV29-1 and TRBJ1-1): SAVISQKPSRDICQRGTSLTIQCQVDSQVTMMFWYRQQPGQSLTLIATANQGSEATYESGFVIDKFPISRPNLTFSTLTVSNMSPEDSSIYLCSVVRGRDTEAFFGQGTRLTVV.

In regard to this clone: The junction departs from germline at one end; a sequencing error may be responsible. This sequence joins TRBV4-3 and TRBJ1-1, with 7 positions matching TRBD1. Germline-derived CDR1 and CDR2 are LGHNA and YSLEER. This CDR3 is 15 amino acids long. The CDR3 is CASSHDGTVKTEAFF. The DNA for the CDR3 is TGCGCCAGCAGCCACGATGGGACAGTGAAAACTGAAGCTTTCTTT.

This sequence joins TRBV5-1 and TRBJ2-2; weak D call: TRBD2 (7 bases). Germline loops: CDR1 SGHRS, CDR2 YFSETQ. This CDR3 has 17 amino acids. Trimming pared 0 bases from V and 4 bases from J, leaving 16 bases between. CDR3 DNA: TGCGCCAGCAGCTTGGATTCAGGCGGGGGCGTCACCGGGGAGCTGTTTTTT. The encoded protein is CASSLDSGGGVTGELFF.

This rearrangement joins TRBV6-6 to TRBJ1-2; D not resolved. Germline CDR1 reads MNHNY; CDR2 reads SVGAGI (reference sequence). The CDR3 is 13 residues long. V was shortened by 2 bases and J by 8 bases, with 12 bases between the two germline ends. The DNA for the CDR3 is TGTGCCAGCAGTTACGAAGGGTTTGGAGGCTACACCTTC. Protein sequence: CASSYEGFGGYTF.

The J gene is TRBJ2-7, the V gene TRBV7-8; TRBD1 matches 10 bases. Trimming took 2 bases from V and 6 from J; bases not matched to a gene: 7. CDR3 length: 15 amino acids. Germline CDR1 is SGHVS and CDR2 is FQNEAQ. CDR3 in amino acids: CASSLWFGQGVEQYF. In DNA form, the CDR3 reads TGTGCCAGCAGCTTATGGTTCGGACAGGGGGTCGAGCAGTACTTC. Drawing the rest from reference TRBV7-8 and TRBJ2-7, the complete variable domain is GAGVSQSPRYKVAKRGQDVALRCDPISGHVSLFWYQQALGQGPEFLTYFQNEAQLDKSGLPSDRFFAERPEGSVSTLKIQRTQQEDSAVYLCASSLWFGQGVEQYFGPGTRLTVT.

This sequence joins TRBV19 and TRBJ2-7, with D possibly being TRBD2 (6 bases). Germline CDR1 LNHDA, CDR2 SQIVND (reference sequence). Trimming removed 3 bases from V and 2 bases from J, with 17 bases in between. The CDR3 is 16 residues long. The CDR3 loop is CASSMDEGGKAYEQYF. CDR3 DNA: TGTGCCAGTAGTATGGATGAGGGAGGAAAGGCCTACGAGCAGTACTTC. The whole variable domain, remainder taken from reference TRBV19 and TRBJ2-7, is DGGITQSPKYLFRKEGQNVTLSCEQNLNHDAMYWYRQDPGQGLRLIYYSQIVNDFQKGDIAEGYSVSREKKESFPLTVTSAQKNPTAFYLCASSMDEGGKAYEQYFGPGTRLTVT.

This rearrangement joins TRBV19 to TRBJ1-2, with no clear D. The length of the CDR3 is 14 residues. From germline, CDR1 is LNHDA and CDR2 SQIVND (reference sequence). Trimming removed 1 base from V and 3 bases from J, with 9 bases in between. The CDR3 reads CASSIVGSDYGYTF. In DNA form, the CDR3 reads TGTGCCAGTAGTATAGTAGGCAGCGACTATGGCTACACCTTC.

The chain uses TRBV6-1 and TRBJ1-1, with a possible D match to TRBD1 (5 bases). V was shortened by 7 bases and J by 1 base, with 10 bases between the two germline ends. Germline V gives CDR1 MNHNS, CDR2 SASEGT. The CDR3 length is 13 residues. The CDR3: CASITGTNTEAFF. The CDR3 DNA is TGTGCCAGCATCACCGGGACGAACACTGAAGCTTTCTTT.